This T cell receptor beta chain was captured by sequencing in a study of Ad26.COV2.S vaccination and SARS-CoV-2 variants. Notes on the study in general: Reported post-vaccination CD8+ and CD4+ T cell responses to spike showed substantial breadth.

The CDR3 spans 13 residues. Trimming removed 6 bases from V and 5 bases from J, with 13 bases in between. Germline values: CDR1 ENHRY, CDR2 SYGVKD. The table came from immunoSEQ multiplex PCR; TCRdb's copy has only in-frame clones and leaves some out. The sample includes some 390,000 clones, about 88% of them seen just once. Documented treatment: around 19 received Ad26.COV2.S at low or high dose, single or two shots; five or six received placebo; per-sample allocation not given. Sampling happened 63 days after the first vaccine or placebo injection. Notes on this clone: Its cognate antigen is unknown.

This clonotype was obtained from a person between 18 and 65 years old who received the Ad26.COV2.S COVID-19 vaccine or a placebo. The chain recombines TRBV10-3 with TRBJ2-5, with a tentative D call TRBD2 (5 bases). This specimen was peripheral blood, taken in a trial of Ad26.COV2.S vaccine versus placebo. The CDR3 coding sequence is TGTGCCATCAGAGAGGGAGCCTCGGAGACCCAGTACTTC. Protein product: CAIREGASETQYF.